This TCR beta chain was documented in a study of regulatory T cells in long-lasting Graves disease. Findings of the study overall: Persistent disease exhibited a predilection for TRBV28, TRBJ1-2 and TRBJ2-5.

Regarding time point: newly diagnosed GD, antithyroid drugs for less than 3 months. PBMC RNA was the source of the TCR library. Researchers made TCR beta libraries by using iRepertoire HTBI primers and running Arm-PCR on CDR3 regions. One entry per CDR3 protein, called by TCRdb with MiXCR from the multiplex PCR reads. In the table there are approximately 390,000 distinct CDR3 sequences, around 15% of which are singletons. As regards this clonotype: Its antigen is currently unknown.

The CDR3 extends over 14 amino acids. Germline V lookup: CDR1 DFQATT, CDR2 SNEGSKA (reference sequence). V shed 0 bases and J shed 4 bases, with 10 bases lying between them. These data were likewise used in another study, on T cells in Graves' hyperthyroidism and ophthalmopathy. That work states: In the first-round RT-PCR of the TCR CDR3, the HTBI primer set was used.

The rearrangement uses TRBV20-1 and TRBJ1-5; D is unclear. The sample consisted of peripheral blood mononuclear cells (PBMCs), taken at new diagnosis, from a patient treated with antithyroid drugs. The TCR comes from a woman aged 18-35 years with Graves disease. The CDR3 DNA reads TGCAGTGCTAGAGATTATCAGTCAAATCAGCCCCAGCATTTT. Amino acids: CSARDYQSNQPQHF.